This paragraph covers one T cell receptor beta chain sequence. The data were obtained in a study of blood T cell repertoires in COVID-19. The overall study: Spain, Italy and the United States supplied samples that represented acute and convalescent COVID-19. Nucleic acid was either cDNA or gDNA, and it came from T cells, B-cell-depleted T cells, or PBMCs.

Per the authors' pipeline: Amplifying reference gene primers gave estimates of nucleated cell counts. TCRdb's copy holds only in-frame clones and misses some; the assay was immunoSEQ multiplex PCR. D and trimming come from the DNA, and the V and J calls and clone size come from that table. This sample has tens of thousands of clones, with about nine tenths found just once. This clonotype was obtained from a human donor in a cohort sampled during active COVID-19. Sequencing used peripheral blood.

The CDR3 here is CASSYSLPPKHEQYF. CDR3 bases: TGTGCCAGCAGTTACTCCCTTCCCCCTAAACACGAGCAGTACTTC. The V gene is TRBV6-5, the J gene TRBJ2-7; D ambiguous. Per germline, CDR1 MNHEY and CDR2 SVGAGI. Trimming pared 0 bases from V and 5 bases from J, leaving 14 bases between. The CDR3 sequence is 15 residues long.